This T cell receptor (beta chain) was profiled in a study of blood T cell repertoires in COVID-19. Whole-study context: The analysed material was cDNA or gDNA that came from T cells, B-cell-depleted T cells, or PBMCs.

Trimming removed 11 bases from V and 4 bases from J; junction bases left unmatched: 15. Germline V gene sequence: CDR1 SEHNR, CDR2 FQNEAQ (reference sequence). The CDR3 totals 16 residues. Measured with immunoSEQ multiplex PCR; TCRdb has only the in-frame clones, and not every one. The sample holds tens of thousands of clones, approximately 90% seen once. The specimen was peripheral blood. This chain connects TRBV7-9 to TRBJ2-2, with 8 bases lining up with TRBD1. The sequence was collected from a woman aged 50 to 60 in a cohort sampled during active COVID-19. The CDR3 DNA reads as TGTGCCCCTCCGGGACAGGCCCTTGATGCCACCGGGGAGCTGTTTTTT. Translated: CAPPGQALDATGELFF.